The sequence of this T cell receptor beta chain was determined in a study of T cell responses to AZD1222 COVID-19 vaccine. Looking at the study overall: Second-dose timings of about 4 or about 12 weeks were pooled.

Findings and caveats of the study: Mapped onto spike, vaccine-associated CD4 TCRs spanned it and were dominant at 160-218 and 743-854.

TCRdb's table, derived via immunoSEQ multiplex PCR, lists solely in-frame clones and lacks some. Here the sample spans about 150,000 clones, 90% to 95% being singletons. A word on this clone: The antigen is not known.

Trimming pared 0 bases from V and 8 bases from J, leaving 16 bases between. Germline lookup yields CDR1 MNHEY and CDR2 SVGAGI. This CDR3 spans 16 amino acids. V is TRBV6-5 and J is TRBJ1-4; D is perhaps TRBD1 (6 bases). The sequence came from an adult in good health. The source material was peripheral blood, sampled on day 0 of AZD1222 vaccination. The CDR3 coding sequence is TGTGCCAGCAGTTACTCGGGACTACAGGGAGGAGAAAAACTGTTTTTT. Its translation: CASSYSGLQGGEKLFF.